The 14 T cell receptor beta chains listed next were all sequenced from one sample in a study of OX40 agonist ivuxolimab in advanced cancers. Libraries were prepared by immunoSEQ multiplex PCR; TCRdb keeps only in-frame clonotypes and omits some of them. The sample yields about 81,000 clones, more than 85% seen once. The input for sequencing was CD4+ or CD8+ T cells sorted from blood, taken in a trial of the OX40 agonist ivuxolimab. Receptors were obtained from an adult with an advanced solid tumor such as melanoma, head and neck, liver or kidney cancer.

The V and J genes are TRBV7-2 and TRBJ1-1; D gene ambiguous. CDR3 size: 13 residues. V was cut by 2 bases and J by 8 bases, with 12 bases left in between. Germline CDR1 is SGHTA and CDR2 is FQGNSA. CDR3 bases: TGTGCCAGCAGCTTAAATGGAGTGGGGGAAGCTTTCTTT. Translating it yields CASSLNGVGEAFF. The whole variable domain, filled in from reference TRBV7-2 and TRBJ1-1, reads GAGVSQSPSNKVTEKGKDVELRCDPISGHTALYWYRQSLGQGLEFLIYFQGNSAPDKSGLPSDRFSAERTGGSVSTLTIQRTQQEDSAVYLCASSLNGVGEAFFGQGTRLTVV.

The chain carries TRBV25-1 and TRBJ1-6; D unresolved. V lost 3 bases and J 0 bases, leaving 6 bases between the germline ends. The germline V gene has CDR1 MGHDK and CDR2 SYGVNS. The CDR3 runs 15 residues. CDR3 nucleotide sequence: TGTGCCAGCAGTGATGGAAGCTCCTATAATTCACCCCTCCACTTT. This sequence encodes CASSDGSSYNSPLHF.

This chain connects TRBV27 to TRBJ2-1, with TRBD2 matching over 13 bases. This CDR3 comprises 15 residues. The trim removed 7 bases at V and 10 bases at J, leaving 10 bases unmatched. CDR1 and CDR2 (germline): MNHEY, SMNVEV (reference sequence). In DNA form, the CDR3 reads TGTGCCAGCACCTCTTGGACTAGCGGGGGATTGGAGCAGTTCTTC. This sequence encodes CASTSWTSGGLEQFF.

The rearrangement uses TRBV7-2 and TRBJ2-5; a weak D match, TRBD1 (6 bases). Germline V CDR1 and CDR2: SGHTA, FQGNSA. The V and J ends lost 1 base and 1 base respectively, with 10 bases between them. The CDR3 consists of 15 residues. The DNA of the CDR3 is TGTGCCAGCAGCTTAGTCAGGACAGTCCAAGAGACCCAGTACTTC. This sequence encodes CASSLVRTVQETQYF.

This clone was recorded only once. The rearrangement links TRBV28 to TRBJ1-1; no firm D call. Trimming shortened V by 4 bases and J by 1 base, and 10 bases separated the two germline ends. Germline V gene lookup returns CDR1 MDHEN and CDR2 SYDVKM. CDR3 length: 14 amino acids. CDR3 nucleotide sequence: TGTGCCAGCAGTTACCGGTTGGGGAACACTGAAGCTTTCTTT. It codes for CASSYRLGNTEAFF. The full variable domain, with the rest looked up from reference TRBV28 and TRBJ1-1, is DVKVTQSSRYLVKRTGEKVFLECVQDMDHENMFWYRQDPGLGLRLIYFSYDVKMKEKGDIPEGYSVSREKKERFSLILESASTNQTSMYLCASSYRLGNTEAFFGQGTRLTVV.

The V call is TRBV15, the J call TRBJ2-7; 9 nucleotides agree with TRBD2. CDR1 LNHNV and CDR2 YYDKDF come from the germline V gene (reference sequence). V lost 4 bases, J lost 3 bases, and 10 bases stayed unmatched. The CDR3 has 16 residues. The CDR3 DNA follows: TGTGCCACCAGCATACAGCGGGGGGCGACCATCTACGAGCAGTACTTC. Its translation: CATSIQRGATIYEQYF. The variable domain in full, completed from reference TRBV15 and TRBJ2-7, reads DAMVIQNPRYQVTQFGKPVTLSCSQTLNHNVMYWYQQKSSQAPKLLFHYYDKDFNNEADTPDNFQSRRPNTSFCFLDIRSPGLGDTAMYLCATSIQRGATIYEQYFGPGTRLTVT.

V gene TRBV29-1 combines with J gene TRBJ2-5; a possible D gene is TRBD1 (6 bases). The CDR3 has 14 amino acids. Looked up from germline, CDR1 is SQVTM and CDR2 is ANQGSEA. V gave up 6 bases and J gave up 4 bases, with 18 bases separating them. CDR3 nucleotide sequence: TGCAGCGTCCTTGTGTGGACAGTGGGAGAGACCCAGTACTTC. Translated: CSVLVWTVGETQYF.

A few counts support this clone. CDR3 protein: CASSSIGPQHF. The CDR3 nucleotides read TGTGCCAGCAGCTCTATCGGGCCCCAGCATTTT. This rearrangement joins TRBV7-2 to TRBJ1-5; D is unclear. CDR3 size: 11 residues. Trimming removed 4 bases from V and 9 bases from J, with 7 bases in between. CDR1 is SGHTA, CDR2 FQGNSA, per germline.

The chain has TRBV10-3 and TRBJ1-2, with TRBD1 matching 9 bases. V lost 11 bases, J lost 8 bases, and 15 bases stayed unmatched. This CDR3 region has 14 residues. Germline V gene lookup returns CDR1 ENHRY and CDR2 SYGVKD. The CDR3 DNA reads as TGTGCCGTGGGGGGTGGACAGGGGCTTCGAGGCTACACCTTC. It specifies CAVGGGQGLRGYTF.

The CDR3 here is CASSIRLRENEQYF. CDR3 coding DNA: TGTGCCAGTAGTATTCGGCTACGGGAGAACGAGCAGTACTTC. The genes are TRBV19 and TRBJ2-7, with a possible D match to TRBD2 (6 bases). The CDR3 contains 14 residues. Trimming removed 3 bases from V and 5 bases from J, with 14 bases in between. Germline values: CDR1 LNHDA, CDR2 SQIVND (reference sequence).

The chain couples TRBV29-1 to TRBJ2-7, with TRBD2 matching over 13 bases. The ends lost 6 bases at V and 2 bases at J; junction bases unmatched: 10. The CDR3 extends over 16 amino acids. Germline V gene lookup returns CDR1 SQVTM and CDR2 ANQGSEA. The CDR3 protein is CSVDGLAGANTYEQYF. CDR3 nucleotide sequence: TGCAGCGTCGACGGACTAGCGGGAGCCAACACCTACGAGCAGTACTTC.

This clone was observed once. This chain connects TRBV2 to TRBJ1-5; tentatively, D is TRBD1 (6 bases). CDR3 length: 15 amino acids. Germline V CDR1 and CDR2: SNHLY, FYNNEI. V was shortened by 7 bases and J by 5 bases, with 18 bases between the two germline ends. The CDR3 is CASTKGGRRDQPQHF. The CDR3 nucleotides read TGTGCCAGCACGAAGGGGGGCAGAAGGGATCAGCCCCAGCATTTT.

This chain links TRBV28 with TRBJ2-7; 7 bases are a match to TRBD2. Germline-derived CDR1 and CDR2 are MDHEN and SYDVKM. The ends lost 2 bases at V and 4 bases at J; junction bases unmatched: 2. The CDR3 spans 13 residues. The DNA for the CDR3 is TGTGCCAGCAGTTTAGGGCGGGGGTACGAGCAGTACTTC. This translates into CASSLGRGYEQYF. The variable domain in full, completed from reference TRBV28 and TRBJ2-7, reads DVKVTQSSRYLVKRTGEKVFLECVQDMDHENMFWYRQDPGLGLRLIYFSYDVKMKEKGDIPEGYSVSREKKERFSLILESASTNQTSMYLCASSLGRGYEQYFGPGTRLTVT.

The chain carries TRBV4-2 and TRBJ2-3; 8 bases agree with TRBD2. CDR3 size: 17 residues. The trim removed 4 bases at V and 0 bases at J, leaving 9 bases unmatched. CDR1 is LGHNA, CDR2 YNFKEQ, per germline. The CDR3 DNA follows: TGTGCCAGCAGCCGCGGGACTAGTACCACTAGCACAGATACGCAGTATTTT. It codes for CASSRGTSTTSTDTQYF.